Sequencing of this TCR beta chain was carried out in a study of blood T cells in healthy people across ages. Next came a second PCR, run for 7 to 11 cycles, which used a sample-barcoded 5' primer along with a J-beta primer mix. TCRdb re-derived calls from the 5' RACE reads in MiXCR, one entry per CDR3 protein. This sample has 800,000 or so distinct CDR3 sequences, with 25% found just once. Trimming removed 2 bases at V and 0 bases at J, with 10 bases between. Germline V gene data show CDR1 as DFQATT and CDR2 as SNEGSKA (reference sequence). The CDR3 contains 14 residues. These same data were also listed under a study on T cells of mothers and their children.

Sequencing was done on a sample of blood. The chain uses TRBV20-1 and TRBJ1-1, with D hard to call. The receptor comes from a boy aged 10-17 years in good health. The chain's CDR3 is CSARLTGMNTEAFF. The CDR3, as DNA: TGCAGTGCTAGACTGACGGGCATGAACACTGAAGCTTTCTTT.